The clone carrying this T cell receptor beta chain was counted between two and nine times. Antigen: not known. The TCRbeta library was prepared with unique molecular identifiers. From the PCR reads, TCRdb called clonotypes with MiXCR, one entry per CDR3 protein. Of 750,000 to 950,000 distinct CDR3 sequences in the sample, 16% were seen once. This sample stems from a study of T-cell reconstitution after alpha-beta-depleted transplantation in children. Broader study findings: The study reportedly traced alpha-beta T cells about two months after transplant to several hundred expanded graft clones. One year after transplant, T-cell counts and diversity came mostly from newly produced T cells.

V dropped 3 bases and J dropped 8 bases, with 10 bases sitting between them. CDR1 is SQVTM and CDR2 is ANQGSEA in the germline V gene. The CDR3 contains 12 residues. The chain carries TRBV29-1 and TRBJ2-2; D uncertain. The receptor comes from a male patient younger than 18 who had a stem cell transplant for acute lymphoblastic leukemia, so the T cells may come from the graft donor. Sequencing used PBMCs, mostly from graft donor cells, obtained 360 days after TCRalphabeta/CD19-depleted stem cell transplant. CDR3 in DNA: TGCAGCGTTGATTCAGTGGAGGGGGAGCTGTTTTTT. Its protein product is CSVDSVEGELFF.